These 30 T cell receptor beta chains share one sample of origin, sequenced in a study of beta chain features in type 1 diabetes (dated by TCRdb to the late 2010s). Receptor libraries were prepared by the immunoSEQ multiplex PCR assay. All of the isolated RNA was reverse transcribed with the High Capacity cDNA Reverse Transcription Kit, so expressed TCRB transcripts were sequenced. TCRdb retrieved this table from immuneACCESS and kept in-frame rearrangements only. Not all clones are present; in checked studies, unresolved V genes account for under half, and no reason is known for the remainder. For this sample there are approximately 250,000 clones; around 25% appear just once. The top ten clones comprise around 0.011% of the sample. For these receptors, no antigen is known. What the research found in general, with its limitations: A moderate but significant shortening of TCRB CDR3 length was observed in type 1 diabetes patients in all four CD4+ subsets.

The sample comprised naive CD4+ T cells from blood. Explained via the paper, the cell subset or site label denotes: true naive CD4+ T cells. These receptors were obtained from a woman aged 30 to 39 with type 1 diabetes.

The chain couples TRBV7-9 to TRBJ2-7, with TRBD1 matching 8 bases. Per germline, CDR1 SEHNR and CDR2 FQNEAQ (reference sequence). J was trimmed by 0 bases and V by 5 bases; bases with no gene match: 12. CDR3 size: 17 residues. The CDR3 reads CASSRQGAFQSSYEQYF. DNA of the CDR3: TGTGCCAGCAGCCGTCAGGGGGCCTTCCAATCCTCCTACGAGCAGTACTTC.

In this sample, this clone turned up once. The chain links TRBV7-9 to TRBJ1-1; tentatively, D is TRBD1 (6 bases). From germline, CDR1 is SEHNR and CDR2 FQNEAQ (reference sequence). This CDR3 has 14 residues. Trimming took off 0 bases at V and 4 bases at J, with 9 bases between the two ends. Written as DNA, the CDR3 is TGTGCCAGCAGCTTAGCGTCAGGGGTCACTGAAGCTTTCTTT. Residues: CASSLASGVTEAFF.

This clone was seen only once. The chain is built from TRBV27 and TRBJ2-7; 7 bases line up with TRBD1. Trimming at V came to 6 bases and at J to 0 bases, leaving 5 bases not matched to a gene. The V gene's germline CDR1 is MNHEY and CDR2 SMNVEV (reference sequence). The CDR3 is 14 residues long. DNA of the CDR3: TGTGCCAGCAGAGTACAGGGGACCTCCTACGAGCAGTACTTC. Translating gives CASRVQGTSYEQYF.

The chain carries TRBV7-3 and TRBJ2-1; 7 nucleotides match TRBD1. This CDR3 has 13 amino acids. The V and J ends lost 5 bases and 10 bases, in that order; junction bases with no gene match: 8. Germline V lookup: CDR1 SGHTA, CDR2 FQGTGA. The CDR3 here is CASSQTGLGEQFF. CDR3 DNA: TGTGCCAGCAGCCAGACAGGGTTGGGCGAGCAGTTCTTC.

This clone was found a few times. The rearrangement links TRBV29-1 to TRBJ1-1, with 11 bases aligning to TRBD1. The germline V gene has CDR1 SQVTM and CDR2 ANQGSEA. CDR3 length: 12 amino acids. Trimming removed 6 bases from V and 7 bases from J; junction bases left unmatched: 4. The CDR3 DNA sequence: TGCAGCGTGGCGGACAGGGGGCTTGAAGCTTTCTTT. Translated, it gives CSVADRGLEAFF.

This clone showed up just a few times. V and J are TRBV28 and TRBJ2-1; 12 nucleotides agree with TRBD2. Germline V lookup: CDR1 MDHEN, CDR2 SYDVKM. J lost 3 bases, V lost 3 bases, and 3 bases had no gene match. There are 16 residues in the CDR3. The CDR3 nucleotides are TGTGCCAGCAGTTTGACTAGCGGGGGACGCTACAATGAGCAGTTCTTC. Translating it yields CASSLTSGGRYNEQFF. The full variable domain, in which reference TRBV28 and TRBJ2-1 provide the parts outside the CDR3, is DVKVTQSSRYLVKRTGEKVFLECVQDMDHENMFWYRQDPGLGLRLIYFSYDVKMKEKGDIPEGYSVSREKKERFSLILESASTNQTSMYLCASSLTSGGRYNEQFFGPGTRLTVL.

V and J are TRBV29-1 and TRBJ1-3; TRBD1 is a possible D gene (6 bases). V lost 6 bases and J 1 base, leaving 10 bases between the germline ends. This CDR3 has 13 residues. Germline loops: CDR1 SQVTM, CDR2 ANQGSEA. The CDR3 sequence is CSVIQGSGNTIYF. The DNA for the CDR3 is TGCAGCGTCATACAGGGATCTGGAAACACCATATATTTT.

The rearrangement uses TRBV19 and TRBJ2-1; no firm D call. Germline V CDR1 and CDR2: LNHDA, SQIVND (reference sequence). The CDR3 sequence is 14 residues long. V lost 5 bases and J 3 bases, leaving 11 bases between the germline ends. The CDR3, as DNA: TGTGCCAGTAGTCTAAGTCCATACTACAATGAGCAGTTCTTC. Translating gives CASSLSPYYNEQFF.

The chain links TRBV28 to TRBJ1-2; perhaps TRBD1 as D (6 bases). Looked up from germline, CDR1 is MDHEN and CDR2 is SYDVKM. This CDR3 is built from 14 residues. V dropped 2 bases and J dropped 4 bases, with 11 bases sitting between them. The CDR3 DNA reads as TGTGCCAGCAGTTTAGAGGGGGGGGCCTATGGCTACACCTTC. Its translation is CASSLEGGAYGYTF.

This clone occurred a few times. The chain is built from TRBV7-8 and TRBJ2-7, with 9 positions matching TRBD2. Germline values: CDR1 SGHVS, CDR2 FQNEAQ. Trimming at V came to 5 bases and at J to 3 bases, leaving 5 bases not matched to a gene. This CDR3 has 14 amino acids. The CDR3 loop is CASSRRLADYEQYF. For the CDR3, the DNA is TGTGCCAGCAGCCGAAGACTAGCGGACTACGAGCAGTACTTC.

This clone came up a few times. V and J are TRBV28 and TRBJ2-3, with TRBD1 as a possible D gene (6 bases). In germline, CDR1 is MDHEN, CDR2 SYDVKM. Deletions cut 6 bases from V and 0 bases from J, with 19 bases between. There are 17 residues in the CDR3. CDR3 nucleotide sequence: TGTGCCAGCAGAATACAGGGTTTGGGGCCTAGCACAGATACGCAGTATTTT. As protein: CASRIQGLGPSTDTQYF.

Only a few counts were recorded for this clone. The CDR3 reads CASSLNNANTEAFF. The CDR3 DNA follows: TGCGCCAGCAGCTTGAACAACGCGAACACTGAAGCTTTCTTT. The chain links TRBV5-1 to TRBJ1-1; D unresolved. Trimming removed 1 base from V and 1 base from J, with 8 bases in between. Germline assignment: CDR1 SGHRS and CDR2 YFSETQ. The CDR3 covers 14 residues.

This clone was detected a few times. This sequence joins TRBV2 and TRBJ2-5; 7 bases line up with TRBD1. The DNA end lines up better with TRBJ2-7; the J call may be wrong. The CDR3 totals 13 residues. Germline lookup yields CDR1 SNHLY and CDR2 FYNNEI. The CDR3 sequence: CASSASRDSEQYF. Here the CDR3 DNA reads TGTGCCAGCAGTGCGTCCAGGGACAGCGAGCAGTACTTC.

This clone was found a few times. The chain employs TRBV30 and TRBJ1-2, with D hard to call. Germline V gives CDR1 GTSNPN, CDR2 SVGIG (reference sequence). This CDR3 is 13 amino acids long. With 8 bases removed from V and 2 bases from J, the gap between germline ends came to 15 bases. CDR3 sequence reads: CALEGRPNYGYTF. CDR3 nucleotides: TGTGCCCTGGAGGGTCGGCCCAACTATGGCTACACCTTC.

This clone was detected only a few times. The V and J genes are TRBV9 and TRBJ1-1; 7 bases match TRBD1. The germline V gene has CDR1 SGDLS and CDR2 YYNGEE. V was clipped by 0 bases and J by 3 bases; unmatched bases: 5. The CDR3 totals 15 residues. The CDR3 loop reads CASSVDGRGDTEAFF. In DNA, the CDR3 is TGTGCCAGCAGCGTAGATGGCAGGGGGGACACTGAAGCTTTCTTT.

V gene TRBV4-1 combines with J gene TRBJ1-2; 8 bases are shared with TRBD1. The CDR3 sequence is 13 residues long. V gave up 4 bases and J gave up 8 bases; unmatched junction bases: 6. Germline V gives CDR1 MGHRA, CDR2 YSYEKL. Here the CDR3 reads CASSPGQGLGYTF. CDR3 nucleotide sequence: TGCGCCAGCAGCCCTGGACAGGGTTTAGGCTACACCTTC.

This clone was recorded a few times. The J gene is TRBJ1-2, the V gene TRBV29-1; tentative D call: TRBD1 (6 bases). Germline V gene data show CDR1 as SQVTM and CDR2 as ANQGSEA. This CDR3 region has 15 residues. V lost 4 bases to trimming and J lost 3 bases, with 18 bases between them. The CDR3 here is CSVGLLGATDYGYTF. The CDR3 DNA is TGCAGCGTTGGCTTGTTGGGGGCAACGGACTATGGCTACACCTTC.

This clone was detected a few times. The genes are TRBV10-3 and TRBJ2-1, with 8 nucleotides matching TRBD2. Germline CDR1 and CDR2: ENHRY and SYGVKD. The CDR3 runs to 18 residues. The V gene end was trimmed by 0 bases and the J gene end by 0 bases; junction bases not matched to a gene: 7. The CDR3 DNA reads TGTGCCATCAGTGAGTCGGATTTTAGCGGGGCCTCCTACAATGAGCAGTTCTTC. Amino acids: CAISESDFSGASYNEQFF.

The J gene is TRBJ2-7, the V gene TRBV6-1; possibly TRBD1 for D (6 bases). Germline V gene lookup returns CDR1 MNHNS and CDR2 SASEGT. CDR3 length equals 13 residues. Trimming took 7 bases from V and 6 from J, leaving 16 bases between them. The CDR3: CASTQEYRAEQYF. The CDR3 DNA reads as TGTGCCAGCACCCAAGAATACAGGGCCGAGCAGTACTTC.

The chain links TRBV15 to TRBJ2-3; TRBD2 agrees at 13 bases. CDR1 is LNHNV, CDR2 YYDKDF, per germline (reference sequence). This CDR3 comprises 16 residues. The trim removed 4 bases at V and 6 bases at J, leaving 7 bases unmatched. The CDR3 loop reads CATSKTLLAGGDTQYF. The CDR3 nucleotides are TGTGCCACCAGCAAAACCCTACTAGCGGGAGGGGATACGCAGTATTTT.

There are a few counts of this clone. V usage is TRBV29-1 and J usage is TRBJ1-1; D may be TRBD1 (5 bases). This CDR3 is built from 16 residues. The germline V gene has CDR1 SQVTM and CDR2 ANQGSEA. The germline V and J ends were trimmed by 5 bases and 4 bases, with 23 bases remaining between them. CDR3 in amino acids: CSVTTAGSDIGTEAFF. The CDR3 DNA reads as TGCAGCGTTACGACGGCAGGGTCGGATATAGGCACTGAAGCTTTCTTT.

This clone has just a few counts. The rearrangement joins TRBV9 to TRBJ2-2; 11 bases line up with TRBD2. In germline, CDR1 is SGDLS, CDR2 YYNGEE. The V gene end was trimmed by 5 bases and the J gene end by 6 bases; junction bases not matched to a gene: 9. The CDR3 has 16 amino acids. As DNA, the CDR3 is TGTGCCAGCAGTCGTACTAGCGGGAGTTTTGCCGGGGAGCTGTTTTTT. It is translated as CASSRTSGSFAGELFF.

This clone was seen a handful of times. The rearrangement joins TRBV4-1 to TRBJ2-4; TRBD1 is a possible D gene (7 bases). The CDR3 totals 18 residues. Looked up from germline, CDR1 is MGHRA and CDR2 is YSYEKL. V lost 1 base and J lost 1, with 17 bases in between. The CDR3 sequence: CASSQGRQGLVAKNIQYF. The DNA of the CDR3 is TGCGCCAGCAGCCAAGGGCGACAGGGACTGGTGGCCAAAAACATTCAGTACTTC.

The chain has TRBV4-1 and TRBJ2-3; TRBD2 might be the D (5 bases). The CDR3 extends over 15 amino acids. Germline CDR1 is MGHRA and CDR2 is YSYEKL. Trimming left V 1 base short and J 4 bases short, with 12 bases between. CDR3 residues: CASSQGRNRADTQYF. The CDR3 nucleotides are TGCGCCAGCAGCCAAGGGAGGAATCGGGCAGATACGCAGTATTTT.

This chain joins TRBV9 and TRBJ2-6; 8 nucleotides match TRBD1. The J segment lost 5 bases and the V segment lost 0 bases, leaving 7 bases of the junction unmatched. Per germline, CDR1 SGDLS and CDR2 YYNGEE. The CDR3 totals 17 residues. CDR3 region: CASSVGDRSAWANVLTF. CDR3 DNA: TGTGCCAGCAGCGTAGGGGACAGGTCGGCGTGGGCCAACGTCCTGACTTTC.

This clone was observed a few times. The chain couples TRBV5-6 to TRBJ2-4, with D possibly matching TRBD2 (5 bases). CDR3 length: 14 amino acids. The V and J ends lost 4 bases and 4 bases respectively, with 12 bases between them. Germline CDR1 is SGHDT and CDR2 is YYEEEE. In nucleotides, the CDR3 is TGTGCCAGCAGCCAGAGGACTGGGAAAAACATTCAGTACTTC. Protein product: CASSQRTGKNIQYF.

The chain links TRBV4-2 to TRBJ1-5; D gene unclear. The CDR3 loop spans 14 amino acids. In germline, CDR1 is LGHNA, CDR2 YNFKEQ. The V gene lost 2 bases and the J gene lost 5 bases, with 10 bases spanning the gap. In DNA form, the CDR3 reads TGTGCCAGCAGCCAACACGGAGGAGATCAGCCCCAGCATTTT. It is translated as CASSQHGGDQPQHF.

This clone was recorded a few times. The J gene is TRBJ1-1, the V gene TRBV30, with 7 nucleotides matching TRBD1. CDR1 is GTSNPN and CDR2 is SVGIG in the germline V gene (reference sequence). Trimming cost V 0 bases and J 4 bases; bases outside gene matches: 5. This CDR3 has 14 amino acids. The CDR3 loop reads CAWSVDRDGTEAFF. In nucleotides, the CDR3 is TGTGCCTGGAGTGTAGACAGGGATGGCACTGAAGCTTTCTTT.

The table lists this clone with a few counts. The CDR3 nucleotides read TGTGCCAGCCGGGACACCTCAAACTACTACGAGCAGTACTTC. This sequence encodes CASRDTSNYYEQYF. The chain couples TRBV6-6 to TRBJ2-7, with a weak D call TRBD1 (6 bases). Germline CDR1 MNHNY, CDR2 SVGAGI (reference sequence). The CDR3 has 14 amino acids. V was trimmed by 8 bases and J by 3 bases, leaving 17 bases between them.

The J gene is TRBJ2-2, the V gene TRBV7-2, with TRBD1 as a possible D gene (7 bases). The CDR3 is 16 amino acids. CDR1 is SGHTA, CDR2 FQGNSA, per germline. The ends were cut back, 3 bases at V and 5 bases at J, with 16 bases in the middle. CDR3 nucleotides: TGTGCCAGCAGCTTGGGCGGGACAGTGCTAACCGGGGAGCTGTTTTTT. Its protein is CASSLGGTVLTGELFF. Combining the CDR3 with reference TRBV7-2 and TRBJ2-2 gives the whole variable domain GAGVSQSPSNKVTEKGKDVELRCDPISGHTALYWYRQSLGQGLEFLIYFQGNSAPDKSGLPSDRFSAERTGGSVSTLTIQRTQQEDSAVYLCASSLGGTVLTGELFFGEGSRLTVL.